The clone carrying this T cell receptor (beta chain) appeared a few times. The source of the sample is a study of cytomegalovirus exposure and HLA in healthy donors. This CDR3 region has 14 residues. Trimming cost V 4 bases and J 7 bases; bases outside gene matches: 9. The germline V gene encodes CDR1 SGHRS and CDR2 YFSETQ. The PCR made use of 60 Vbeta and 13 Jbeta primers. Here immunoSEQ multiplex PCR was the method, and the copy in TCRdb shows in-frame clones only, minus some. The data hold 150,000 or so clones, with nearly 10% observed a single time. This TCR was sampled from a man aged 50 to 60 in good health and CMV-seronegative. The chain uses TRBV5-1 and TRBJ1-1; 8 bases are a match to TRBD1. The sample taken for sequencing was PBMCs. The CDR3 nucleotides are TGCGCCAGCAGCGCACCGGGACAGGAAGGTGAAGCTTTCTTT. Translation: CASSAPGQEGEAFF.